Sequencing of this T cell receptor (beta chain) was carried out in a study of blood T cell repertoires in COVID-19. At the level of the study: PBMCs, B-cell-depleted T cells, or T cells were the source of the cDNA or gDNA that made up the material.

V lost 5 bases and J lost 2; bases outside the gene matches: 5. CDR3 size: 14 residues. Germline assignment: CDR1 SGHTA and CDR2 FQGNSA. Measured with immunoSEQ multiplex PCR; TCRdb has only the in-frame clones, and not every one. The top ten clones hold around 4.2% of a sample with fewer than 90,000 clones, 75% of them seen once. Material: peripheral blood. The source of this sequence is a woman between 45 and 65 years old with acute or convalescent COVID-19. The genes are TRBV7-2 and TRBJ1-1; 7 bases agree with TRBD1. The CDR3 sequence: CASSTGTENTEAFF. For the CDR3, the DNA is TGTGCCAGCAGCACCGGGACAGAAAACACTGAAGCTTTCTTT.